These 4 T cell receptor beta chains came from one sample sequenced in a study of shared clonotypes between healthy human individuals. Repertoires were generated with immunoSEQ multiplex PCR, while TCRdb's copy carries only in-frame clones and drops some. The sample shows about 1.1 million clones, about 80% of them seen only once. The sequencing input was memory CD4+ T cells from PBMCs. The subset: CD45RA-negative fraction. All receptors derive from a man in his late teens or twenties in good health. Some clones in this sample may be carry-over from other donors' samples.

V and J are TRBV27 and TRBJ1-1; 10 bases fit TRBD1. The CDR3 is made up of 18 amino acids. CDR1 and CDR2 (germline): MNHEY, SMNVEV (reference sequence). Trimming cost V 3 bases and J 4 bases; bases outside gene matches: 14. CDR3 sequence: CASSFRPGQGIVGTEAFF. CDR3 nucleotides: TGTGCCAGCAGTTTCCGACCGGGACAGGGGATTGTTGGCACTGAAGCTTTCTTT.

The J gene is TRBJ1-5, the V gene TRBV4-1; D is undetermined. Germline CDR1 MGHRA, CDR2 YSYEKL. The CDR3 is 16 residues long. The ends were cut back, 2 bases at V and 9 bases at J, with 20 bases in the middle. This chain's CDR3 is CASSQKISGESRPQHF. CDR3 coding DNA: TGCGCCAGCAGCCAAAAAATAAGCGGGGAGAGTCGGCCCCAGCATTTT.

This chain joins TRBV5-4 and TRBJ2-3; D not resolved. This CDR3 has 15 residues. V lost 0 bases and J lost 3, with 11 bases in between. Germline CDR1 reads SGHNT; CDR2 reads YYREEE (reference sequence). This chain's CDR3 is CASSLDREGTDTQYF. CDR3 DNA: TGTGCCAGCAGCTTGGATAGGGAAGGGACAGATACGCAGTATTTT. Complete variable domain (other parts from reference TRBV5-4 and TRBJ2-3): ETGVTQSPTHLIKTRGQQVTLRCSSQSGHNTVSWYQQALGQGPQFIFQYYREEENGRGNFPPRFSGLQFPNYSSELNVNALELDDSALYLCASSLDREGTDTQYFGPGTRLTVL.

CDR3 sequence (DNA): TGCGCCAGCAGCTCCTCTGGGCTAGCGGGACGGGATGAGCAGTTCTTC. This sequence encodes CASSSSGLAGRDEQFF. The rearrangement links TRBV4-1 to TRBJ2-1, with 9 bases aligning to TRBD2. There are 16 residues in the CDR3. With 5 bases clipped from V and 8 bases from J, the junction kept 13 bases outside the gene matches. CDR1 and CDR2 (germline): MGHRA, YSYEKL.